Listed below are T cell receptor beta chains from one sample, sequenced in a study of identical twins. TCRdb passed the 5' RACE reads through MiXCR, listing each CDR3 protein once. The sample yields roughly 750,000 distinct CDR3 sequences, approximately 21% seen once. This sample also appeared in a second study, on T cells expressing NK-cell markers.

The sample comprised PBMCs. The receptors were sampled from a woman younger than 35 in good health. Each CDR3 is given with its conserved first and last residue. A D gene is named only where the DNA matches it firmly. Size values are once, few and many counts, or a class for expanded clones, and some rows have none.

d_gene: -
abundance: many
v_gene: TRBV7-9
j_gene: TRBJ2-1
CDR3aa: CASSSPRLPNNEQFF
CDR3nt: TGTGCCAGCAGCTCCCCTCGACTCCCAAACAATGAGCAGTTCTTC

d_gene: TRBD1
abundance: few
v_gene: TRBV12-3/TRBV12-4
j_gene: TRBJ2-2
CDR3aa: CASGLRDRQNGELFF
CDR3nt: TGTGCCAGCGGCCTCCGGGACAGGCAGAACGGGGAGCTGTTTTTT

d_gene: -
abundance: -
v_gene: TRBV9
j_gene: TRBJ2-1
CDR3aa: CASSGDSTGLGANEQFF
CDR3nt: TGTGCCAGCAGCGGTGACTCGACAGGACTTGGAGCCAATGAGCAGTTCTTC

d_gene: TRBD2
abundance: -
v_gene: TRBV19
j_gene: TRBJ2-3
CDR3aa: CASSPGLAGQWYF
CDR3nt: TGTGCCAGTAGTCCCGGACTAGCGGGACAATGGTATTTT

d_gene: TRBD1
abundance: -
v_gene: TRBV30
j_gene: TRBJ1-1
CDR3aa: CAWSRAGGAVTEAFF
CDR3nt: TGTGCCTGGAGTAGGGCAGGGGGCGCGGTCACTGAAGCTTTCTTT

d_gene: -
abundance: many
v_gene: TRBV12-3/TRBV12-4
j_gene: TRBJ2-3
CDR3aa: CASRRGSDTQYF
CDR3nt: TGTGCCAGCAGGAGAGGCTCAGATACGCAGTATTTT

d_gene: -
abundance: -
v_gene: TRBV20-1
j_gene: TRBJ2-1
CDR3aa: CSARYTEQFF
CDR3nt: TGCAGTGCTAGATATACTGAGCAGTTCTTC

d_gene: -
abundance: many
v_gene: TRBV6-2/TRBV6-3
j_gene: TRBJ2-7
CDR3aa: CASSYRVEQYF
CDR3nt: TGTGCCAGCAGTTACCGTGTGGAGCAGTACTTC

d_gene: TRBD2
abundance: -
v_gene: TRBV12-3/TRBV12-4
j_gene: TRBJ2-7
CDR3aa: CASRWGLAENYEQYF
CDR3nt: TGTGCCAGCAGGTGGGGACTAGCGGAAAACTACGAGCAGTACTTC

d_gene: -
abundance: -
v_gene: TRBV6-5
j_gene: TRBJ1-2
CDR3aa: CASSYQGQRGYTF
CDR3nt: TGTGCCAGCAGTTACCAAGGACAGCGGGGCTACACCTTC

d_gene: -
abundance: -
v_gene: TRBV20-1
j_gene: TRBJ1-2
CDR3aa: CSARGHTSYGYTF
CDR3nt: TGCAGTGCTCGAGGCCATACTAGCTATGGCTACACCTTC

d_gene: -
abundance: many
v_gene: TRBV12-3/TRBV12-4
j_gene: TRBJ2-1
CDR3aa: CASSLGGGPNEQFF
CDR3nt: TGTGCCAGCAGTTTGGGGGGGGGCCCAAATGAGCAGTTCTTC

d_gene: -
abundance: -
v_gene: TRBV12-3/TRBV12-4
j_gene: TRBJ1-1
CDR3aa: CASSLDGARVFF
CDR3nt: TGTGCCAGCAGTTTAGATGGGGCTAGGGTTTTCTTT

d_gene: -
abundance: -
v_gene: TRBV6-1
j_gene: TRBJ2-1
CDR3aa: CASSEAWGKPAFF
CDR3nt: TGTGCCAGCAGTGAAGCCTGGGGAAAACCCGCGTTCTTC

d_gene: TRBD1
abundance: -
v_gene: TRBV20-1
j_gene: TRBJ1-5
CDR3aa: CIVGQGNQPQHF
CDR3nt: TGCATCGTGGGACAGGGCAATCAGCCCCAGCATTTT

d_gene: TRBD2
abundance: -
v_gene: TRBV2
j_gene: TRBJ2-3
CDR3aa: CAMGLAGGTDTQYF
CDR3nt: TGTGCCATGGGACTAGCGGGGGGAACAGATACGCAGTATTTT

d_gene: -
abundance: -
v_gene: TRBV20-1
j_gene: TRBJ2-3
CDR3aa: CSARSSHTDTQYF
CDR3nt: TGCAGTGCTAGATCTAGCCACACAGATACGCAGTATTTT

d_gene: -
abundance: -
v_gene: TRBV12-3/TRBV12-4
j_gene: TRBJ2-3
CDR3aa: CASSFSRRSTDTQYF
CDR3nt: TGTGCCAGCAGTTTCTCGCGGAGGAGCACAGATACGCAGTATTTT

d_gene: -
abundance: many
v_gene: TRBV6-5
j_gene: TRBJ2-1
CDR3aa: CASSYSPAASYNEQFF
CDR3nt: TGTGCCAGCAGTTACTCCCCGGCAGCCTCCTACAATGAGCAGTTCTTC

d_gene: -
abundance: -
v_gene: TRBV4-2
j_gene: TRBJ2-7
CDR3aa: CASSQDFTRKPAEQYF
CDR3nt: TGTGCCAGCAGCCAAGATTTCACACGGAAACCTGCCGAGCAGTACTTC

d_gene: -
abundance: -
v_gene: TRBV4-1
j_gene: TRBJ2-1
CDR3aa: CASSQDLAVGRNEQFF
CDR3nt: TGCGCCAGCAGCCAAGATCTGGCGGTAGGGCGCAATGAGCAGTTCTTC

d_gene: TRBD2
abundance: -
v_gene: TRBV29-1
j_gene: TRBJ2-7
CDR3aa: CSVVIAGGPEQYF
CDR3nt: TGCAGCGTTGTAATAGCGGGAGGACCTGAGCAGTACTTC

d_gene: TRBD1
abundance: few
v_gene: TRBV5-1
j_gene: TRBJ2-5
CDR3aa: CASDYRDSKRTQYF
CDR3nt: TGCGCCTCCGATTACCGGGACAGCAAGAGAACCCAGTACTTC

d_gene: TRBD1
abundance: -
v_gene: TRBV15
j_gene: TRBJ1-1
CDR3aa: CATSPMTRGRTEAFF
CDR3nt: TGTGCCACCAGCCCTATGACAAGGGGGCGGACTGAAGCTTTCTTT

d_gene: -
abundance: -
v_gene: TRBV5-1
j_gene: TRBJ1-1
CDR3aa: CASRDSGGMNTEAFF
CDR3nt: TGCGCCAGCAGGGATTCAGGAGGAATGAACACTGAAGCTTTCTTT

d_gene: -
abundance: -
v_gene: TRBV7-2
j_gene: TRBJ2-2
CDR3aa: CASSTGLITGELFF
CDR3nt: TGTGCCAGCAGCACGGGACTCATCACCGGGGAGCTGTTTTTT

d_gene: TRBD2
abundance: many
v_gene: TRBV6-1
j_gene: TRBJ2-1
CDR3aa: CASRPGTSGTDEQFF
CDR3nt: TGTGCCAGCAGGCCCGGGACTAGCGGGACCGATGAGCAGTTCTTC

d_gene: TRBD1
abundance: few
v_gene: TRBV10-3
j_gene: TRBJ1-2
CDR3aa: CAISQDRGYGYTF
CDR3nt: TGTGCCATCAGTCAAGACAGGGGCTATGGCTACACCTTC

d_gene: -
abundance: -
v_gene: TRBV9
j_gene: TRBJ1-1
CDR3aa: CASSVRTENTEAFF
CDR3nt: TGTGCCAGCAGCGTCCGGACTGAGAACACTGAAGCTTTCTTT

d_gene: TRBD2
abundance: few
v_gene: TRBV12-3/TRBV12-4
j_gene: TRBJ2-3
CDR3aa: CASYETSGSQTQYF
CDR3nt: TGTGCCAGCTATGAGACTAGCGGATCACAGACGCAGTATTTT

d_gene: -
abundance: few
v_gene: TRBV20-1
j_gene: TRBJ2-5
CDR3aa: CSARDRAGHETQYF
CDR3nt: TGCAGTGCTAGAGATAGGGCGGGCCACGAGACCCAGTACTTC

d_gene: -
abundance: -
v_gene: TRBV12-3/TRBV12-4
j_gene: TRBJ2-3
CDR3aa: CASSPVVVTDTQYF
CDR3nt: TGTGCCAGCAGCCCGGTGGTGGTCACAGATACGCAGTATTTT

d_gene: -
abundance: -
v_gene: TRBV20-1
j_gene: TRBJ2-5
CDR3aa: CSAREAGQGTQYF
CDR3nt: TGCAGTGCTAGAGAGGCAGGCCAGGGGACCCAGTACTTC

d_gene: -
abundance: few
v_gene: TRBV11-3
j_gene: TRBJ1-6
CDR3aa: CASSLVQAARNSPLHF
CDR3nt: TGTGCCAGCAGCTTAGTACAGGCCGCTCGGAATTCACCCCTCCACTTT

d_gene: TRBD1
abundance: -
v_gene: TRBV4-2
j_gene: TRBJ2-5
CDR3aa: CASSRLLGTEDATQYF
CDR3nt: TGTGCCAGCAGCCGTTTGCTCGGGACAGAAGACGCGACCCAGTACTTC

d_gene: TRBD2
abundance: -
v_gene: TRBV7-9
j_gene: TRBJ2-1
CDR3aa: CASSLEFGRELIGEQFF
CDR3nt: TGTGCCAGCAGCTTAGAGTTTGGGCGGGAGTTGATCGGTGAGCAGTTCTTC

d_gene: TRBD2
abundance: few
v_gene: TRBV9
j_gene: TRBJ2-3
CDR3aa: CASSGTSGDSSTDTQYF
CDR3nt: TGTGCCAGCAGCGGAACCAGCGGGGACTCTAGCACAGATACGCAGTATTTT

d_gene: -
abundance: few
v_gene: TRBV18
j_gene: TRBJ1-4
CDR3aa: CASSPNWDEKLFF
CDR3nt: TGTGCCAGCTCACCAAACTGGGATGAAAAACTGTTTTTT

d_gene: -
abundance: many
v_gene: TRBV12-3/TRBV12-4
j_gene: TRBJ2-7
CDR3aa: CASTLGGGSYEQYF
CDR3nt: TGTGCCAGCACCCTAGGGGGGGGTTCCTACGAGCAGTACTTC

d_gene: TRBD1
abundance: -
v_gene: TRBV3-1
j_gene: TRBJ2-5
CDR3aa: CASSHWTGVGETQYF
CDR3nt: TGTGCCAGCAGCCATTGGACAGGGGTCGGGGAGACCCAGTACTTC

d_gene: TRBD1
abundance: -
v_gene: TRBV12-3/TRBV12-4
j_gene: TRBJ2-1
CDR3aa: CASRRDRGFNEQFF
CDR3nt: TGTGCCAGCAGGCGCGACAGGGGTTTCAATGAGCAGTTCTTC

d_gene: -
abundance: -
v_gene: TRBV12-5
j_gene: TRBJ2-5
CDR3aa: CASGLVGQYF
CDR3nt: TGTGCTAGTGGTTTAGTCGGCCAGTACTTC

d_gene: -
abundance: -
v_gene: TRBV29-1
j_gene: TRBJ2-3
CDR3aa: CSVDDFKQYF
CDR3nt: TGCAGCGTTGATGACTTCAAGCAGTATTTT